One and the same sample provided the 31 T cell receptor beta chains below, sequenced in a study of T-cell reconstitution after alpha-beta-depleted transplantation in children. Preparation of the TCRbeta library used unique molecular identifiers. Via MiXCR, TCRdb re-called the PCR reads, giving one row per CDR3 protein. The table has a few hundred thousand distinct CDR3 sequences, 25% to 30% seen once. Here the sequenced sample was PBMCs, taken before TCRalphabeta/CD19-depleted stem cell transplant. All receptors come from a boy less than two years old with Wiskott-Aldrich syndrome, due to receive a stem cell transplant.

This clonotype has more than one count but fewer than ten. The chain joins TRBV5-1 to TRBJ2-3; D not resolved. This CDR3 has 16 residues. Germline V CDR1 and CDR2: SGHRS, YFSETQ. V was cut by 0 bases and J by 0 bases, with 11 bases left in between. The CDR3 nucleotides read TGCGCCAGCAGCTTGGCCTTCGGTGTGAGCACAGATACGCAGTATTTT. It specifies CASSLAFGVSTDTQYF.

The chain recombines TRBV3-1 with TRBJ1-5, with 7 bases aligning to TRBD1. Trimming removed 3 bases from V and 1 base from J; junction bases left unmatched: 3. The germline V gene has CDR1 LGHDT and CDR2 YNNKEL (reference sequence). The CDR3 contains 15 residues. The CDR3, as DNA: TGTGCCAGCAGCCACAGGGGACAGAGCAATCAGCCCCAGCATTTT. The encoded protein is CASSHRGQSNQPQHF.

The rearrangement links TRBV7-9 to TRBJ2-1, with D perhaps matching TRBD2 (5 bases). V was clipped by 1 base and J by 6 bases, with 10 bases between them. Germline lookup yields CDR1 SEHNR and CDR2 FQNEAQ (reference sequence). CDR3 length: 14 amino acids. CDR3 coding DNA: TGTGCCAGCAGCTTAGTGGGTAGCGCCAATGAGCAGTTCTTC. It codes for CASSLVGSANEQFF.

V usage is TRBV24-1 and J usage is TRBJ2-1; the match to TRBD2 covers 7 bases. Germline V gene data show CDR1 as KGHDR and CDR2 as SFDVKD. The CDR3 contains 14 residues. V lost 5 bases and J lost 8; bases outside the gene matches: 8. CDR3 sequence: CATSGAGEAHEQFF. The CDR3 region has the DNA TGTGCCACCAGTGGCGCGGGAGAGGCGCATGAGCAGTTCTTC.

The CDR3 bases are TGCAGTGTCGGGAGACAAGCCAAAAACATTCAGTACTTC. Protein product: CSVGRQAKNIQYF. The chain joins TRBV20-1 to TRBJ2-4; a possible D gene is TRBD2 (6 bases). V was pared by 7 bases and J by 0 bases, with 10 bases between. The germline CDR1 and CDR2 sequences are DFQATT and SNEGSKA (reference sequence). The CDR3 has 13 amino acids.

This clonotype was recorded once. The chain links TRBV20-1 to TRBJ1-5; tentative D call: TRBD1 (6 bases). V was cut by 0 bases and J by 0 bases, with 21 bases left in between. The CDR3 runs to 19 residues. In germline, CDR1 is DFQATT, CDR2 SNEGSKA (reference sequence). The chain's CDR3 is CSARDWGRGASYSNQPQHF. For the CDR3, the DNA is TGCAGTGCTAGAGATTGGGGCAGGGGCGCATCCTATAGCAATCAGCCCCAGCATTTT.

This clonotype appeared a few times. The chain joins TRBV5-1 to TRBJ2-1, with TRBD1 as a possible D gene (6 bases). The CDR3 is made up of 13 amino acids. Germline CDR1 SGHRS, CDR2 YFSETQ. With 4 bases removed from V and 4 bases from J, the gap between germline ends came to 9 bases. Here the CDR3 reads CASSVDRYNEQFF. CDR3 coding DNA: TGCGCCAGCAGCGTGGACAGATACAATGAGCAGTTCTTC.

This clonotype was seen a handful of times. The chain combines TRBV11-1 with TRBJ2-7, with 14 bases aligning to TRBD2. The CDR3 totals 14 residues. The V gene's germline CDR1 is SGHAT and CDR2 FQDESV (reference sequence). The V gene end was trimmed by 5 bases and the J gene end by 5 bases; junction bases not matched to a gene: 2. CDR3 bases: TGTGCCAGCAGCCGGGGACTAGCGGGAGACGAGCAGTACTTC. This translates into CASSRGLAGDEQYF.

The V gene is TRBV20-1, the J gene TRBJ2-3, with D unresolved. V shed 6 bases and J shed 10 bases, with 17 bases lying between them. Germline loops: CDR1 DFQATT, CDR2 SNEGSKA (reference sequence). The CDR3 spans 12 residues. The CDR3 region has the DNA TGCAGTGCCAGTGACCCCGGCAGTTCGCAGTATTTT. This translates into CSASDPGSSQYF.

This clonotype has just a few counts. J is TRBJ2-5 and V is TRBV20-1; 12 bases match TRBD2. The V and J ends lost 6 bases and 5 bases, in that order; junction bases with no gene match: 13. Germline assignment: CDR1 DFQATT and CDR2 SNEGSKA (reference sequence). The CDR3 runs 16 residues. CDR3 in DNA: TGCAGTGCGACCCCACCTAGCGGGAGGGCCGGGGAGACCCAGTACTTC. This codes for CSATPPSGRAGETQYF.

Only a few counts were recorded for this clonotype. The CDR3 nucleotides read TGTGCCAGCAGCGTAGGTGTAGTTAACACAGATACGCAGTATTTT. Translating it yields CASSVGVVNTDTQYF. The chain joins TRBV9 to TRBJ2-3; the D is unclear. The CDR3 runs 15 residues. In germline, CDR1 is SGDLS, CDR2 YYNGEE. Deletions cut 0 bases from V and 2 bases from J, with 10 bases between.

This clonotype was seen a handful of times. The CDR3 here is CASSGRTVSYEQYF. CDR3 nucleotides: TGTGCCAGCAGTGGCCGGACAGTATCCTACGAGCAGTACTTC. The chain recombines TRBV12-3 or TRBV12-4 with TRBJ2-7; TRBD1 might be the D (6 bases). The CDR3 is 14 amino acids. Trimming pared 5 bases from V and 1 base from J, leaving 12 bases between.

Written as DNA, the CDR3 is TGTGCCTCAACCGGGACTAGCGGCGACAATGAGCAGTTCTTC. Translation gives CASTGTSGDNEQFF. V is TRBV10-3 and J is TRBJ2-1, with TRBD2 identical over 11 bases. Germline V CDR1 and CDR2: ENHRY, SYGVKD. The V and J ends lost 11 bases and 5 bases, in that order; junction bases with no gene match: 8. The CDR3 covers 14 residues.

This clonotype was counted a few times. The chain recombines TRBV4-2 with TRBJ2-3; D may be TRBD1 (6 bases). From germline, CDR1 is LGHNA and CDR2 YNFKEQ. The V end lost 2 bases, the J end lost 1 base, and 10 bases lay between the germline ends. The CDR3 contains 15 residues. CDR3: CASSQLGARTDTQYF. CDR3 DNA: TGTGCCAGCAGCCAATTGGGGGCTCGCACAGATACGCAGTATTTT.

This clonotype has only a few counts. The chain combines TRBV5-1 with TRBJ1-1, with D possibly being TRBD1 (5 bases). V shed 4 bases and J shed 1 base, with 11 bases lying between them. CDR3 length: 14 amino acids. Germline CDR1 is SGHRS and CDR2 is YFSETQ. CDR3 DNA sequence: TGCGCCAGCAGCATTGACAGCCCGAACACTGAAGCTTTCTTT. Amino acid sequence: CASSIDSPNTEAFF.

The chain recombines TRBV10-3 with TRBJ2-1; TRBD2 agrees at 10 bases. The CDR3 extends over 14 amino acids. Germline V CDR1 and CDR2: ENHRY, SYGVKD. The J segment lost 8 bases and the V segment lost 5 bases, leaving 6 bases of the junction unmatched. The CDR3 coding sequence is TGTGCCATCAGTCAACTAGCGGGACTCTATGAGCAGTTCTTC. Protein sequence: CAISQLAGLYEQFF.

This clonotype turned up a few times. The V call is TRBV12-3 or TRBV12-4, the J call TRBJ2-2; no definite D call. Trimming took off 3 bases at V and 0 bases at J, with 11 bases between the two ends. CDR3 length equals 16 residues. In nucleotides, the CDR3 is TGTGCCAGCAGTTTCGGTGTCCTGGCGAACACCGGGGAGCTGTTTTTT. It translates to CASSFGVLANTGELFF.

In its sample, this clonotype was seen a few times. CDR3 sequence (DNA): TGTGCCAGCAGTTACTCGACGCTGGGAGGAGAGACCCAGTACTTC. Amino acid sequence: CASSYSTLGGETQYF. V is TRBV6-5 and J is TRBJ2-5; maybe TRBD2 (6 bases). Germline-derived CDR1 and CDR2 are MNHEY and SVGAGI. The CDR3 has 15 amino acids. The V gene lost 0 bases and the J gene lost 4 bases, with 12 bases spanning the gap.

Only a few counts were recorded for this clonotype. The chain uses TRBV5-1 and TRBJ2-5, with D possibly being TRBD1 (6 bases). CDR1 and CDR2 from the germline V gene are SGHRS and YFSETQ. The V end lost 7 bases, the J end lost 7 bases, and 14 bases lay between the germline ends. The length of the CDR3 is 12 residues. CDR3 bases: TGCGCCAGCGGAACAGGGAAAGGGACCCAGTACTTC. Its translation is CASGTGKGTQYF.

Written as DNA, the CDR3 is TGTGCCAGCAGTTTGGGAATAGGGGGAACCGGGGAGCTGTTTTTT. Translation: CASSLGIGGTGELFF. This sequence joins TRBV28 and TRBJ2-2; maybe TRBD1 (6 bases). This CDR3 has 15 residues. CDR1 and CDR2 (germline): MDHEN, SYDVKM. V was shortened by 3 bases and J by 5 bases, with 13 bases between the two germline ends.

The gene calls are TRBV28 and TRBJ2-7, with a possible D match to TRBD2 (5 bases). Germline CDR1 is MDHEN and CDR2 is SYDVKM. This CDR3 comprises 14 residues. Trimming shortened V by 2 bases and J by 2 bases, and 10 bases separated the two germline ends. The CDR3: CASSLSGPTYEQYF. In nucleotides, the CDR3 is TGTGCCAGCAGTTTAAGCGGCCCAACCTACGAGCAGTACTTC.

This chain connects TRBV19 to TRBJ2-1, with 7 bases matching TRBD1. V shed 3 bases and J 5 bases; nucleotides not matched to a gene: 7. From germline, CDR1 is LNHDA and CDR2 SQIVND (reference sequence). The CDR3 length is 15 residues. The CDR3 here is CASSILGGRNNEQFF. CDR3 sequence (DNA): TGTGCCAGTAGTATTTTAGGGGGCAGAAACAATGAGCAGTTCTTC.

This clonotype was found a few times. This rearrangement joins TRBV29-1 to TRBJ2-1, with 11 bases identical to TRBD2. There are 13 residues in the CDR3. Germline lookup yields CDR1 SQVTM and CDR2 ANQGSEA. The V and J ends lost 7 bases and 4 bases, in that order; junction bases with no gene match: 3. The CDR3 nucleotides read TGCAGCGGAGGGACTAGCGGTTACAATGAGCAGTTCTTC. Translation gives CSGGTSGYNEQFF.

The V and J genes are TRBV12-3 or TRBV12-4 and TRBJ1-2, with 7 positions matching TRBD1. The CDR3 is 14 residues long. After removal of 2 bases from V and 1 base from J, the junction contained 1 base not matched to a gene. CDR3 sequence (DNA): TGTGCCAGCAGTTTAACAGGGGATAACTATGGCTACACCTTC. Its translation: CASSLTGDNYGYTF.

This clonotype was seen repeatedly, ten times or more. The junction shows a germline mismatch at one end, possibly a read error. This chain links TRBV5-1 with TRBJ2-5; 7 bases fit TRBD2. The CDR3 is made up of 13 amino acids. CDR1 and CDR2 from the germline V gene are SGHRS and YFSETQ. As DNA, the CDR3 is TGTGCCAGCAGTTTTGGCGGGGGAGAGACCCAGTACTTC. The encoded protein is CASSFGGGETQYF.

This clonotype has a handful of counts. V gene TRBV30 combines with J gene TRBJ1-3; D might be TRBD1 (5 bases). V was clipped by 5 bases and J by 3 bases, with 5 bases between them. Germline V gene sequence: CDR1 GTSNPN, CDR2 SVGIG (reference sequence). The CDR3 has 11 amino acids. The CDR3 DNA is TGTGCCTGGGACAGTGGAAACACCATATATTTT. Amino acid sequence: CAWDSGNTIYF.

V usage is TRBV24-1 and J usage is TRBJ2-3; D not certain. V was shortened by 4 bases and J by 1 base, with 26 bases between the two germline ends. CDR1 is KGHDR, CDR2 SFDVKD, per germline. The CDR3 contains 20 residues. The CDR3 loop reads CATSDAPGDGIPWGTDTQYF. The CDR3 region has the DNA TGTGCCACCAGTGACGCCCCCGGCGACGGCATCCCCTGGGGCACAGATACGCAGTATTTT.

The chain couples TRBV9 to TRBJ2-7; 8 bases line up with TRBD2. Germline V gene lookup returns CDR1 SGDLS and CDR2 YYNGEE. J lost 7 bases, V lost 0 bases, and 12 bases had no gene match. This CDR3 has 16 residues. This CDR3 reads CASSVDSGGGLREQYF. The CDR3 DNA sequence: TGTGCCAGCAGCGTAGACTCTGGCGGGGGGCTCCGGGAGCAGTACTTC.

This clonotype showed up just a few times. V gene TRBV25-1 combines with J gene TRBJ2-3; D ambiguous. CDR1 MGHDK and CDR2 SYGVNS come from the germline V gene. V dropped 6 bases and J dropped 4 bases, with 11 bases sitting between them. This CDR3 contains 13 residues. DNA for the CDR3: TGTGCCAGCAGCTGGGCCGAGGCAGATACGCAGTATTTT. It specifies CASSWAEADTQYF.

Only a few counts were recorded for this clonotype. This CDR3 is CAIKVAGDNEQYF. CDR3 nucleotides: TGTGCCATCAAGGTAGCGGGAGATAACGAGCAGTACTTC. V and J are TRBV10-3 and TRBJ2-7; the match to TRBD2 covers 9 bases. The length of the CDR3 is 13 residues. CDR1 and CDR2 from the germline V gene are ENHRY and SYGVKD. Trimming removed 7 bases from V and 5 bases from J; junction bases left unmatched: 6.

The V call is TRBV5-1, the J call TRBJ2-7, with 7 bases fitting TRBD2. The CDR3 runs to 13 residues. V trimming: 4 bases; J trimming: 7 bases; junction bases outside the gene matches: 8. Germline V gene data show CDR1 as SGHRS and CDR2 as YFSETQ. The CDR3 sequence: CASSVGLVGEQYF. In nucleotides, the CDR3 is TGCGCCAGCAGCGTAGGACTAGTTGGTGAGCAGTACTTC.